In this sample, the clone carrying this TCR beta chain turned up a few times. Its specificity is not known. Autoimmune disease history or systemic immunosuppression disqualified patients. The data originate from a study of OX40 agonist ivuxolimab in advanced cancers. Sequencing was performed with immunoSEQ multiplex PCR; in TCRdb, only in-frame clones are kept and a portion is missing. The repertoire holds roughly 97,000 clones, with 85% to 90% as singletons. Whole-study results and caveats: Some patients who did not respond also had low normalized T-cell clonal expansion. Clonal expansion by week 6 occurred in CD4+ and CD8+ blood T cells (at 0.1 to 3.0 mg/kg). Near-lowest levels of clonal expansion characterized partial responders at 0.1-3.0 mg/kg.

The CDR3 is 15 amino acids. Germline assignment: CDR1 SGHVS and CDR2 FNYEAQ. Trimming took off 0 bases at V and 10 bases at J, with 16 bases between the two ends. This sequence was found in an adult with an advanced solid tumor such as melanoma, head and neck, liver or kidney cancer. This sample comprised CD4+ or CD8+ T cells sorted from blood, obtained in a trial of the OX40 agonist ivuxolimab. The chain is built from TRBV7-6 and TRBJ1-5, with D possibly being TRBD1 (5 bases). CDR3 loop: CASSLASQVESPQHF. DNA for the CDR3: TGTGCCAGCAGCTTAGCGTCACAGGTAGAGAGTCCCCAGCATTTT. The full variable domain, its missing parts supplied by reference TRBV7-6 and TRBJ1-5, is GAGVSQSPRYKVTKRGQDVALRCDPISGHVSLYWYRQALGQGPEFLTYFNYEAQQDKSGLPNDRFSAERPEGSISTLTIQRTEQRDSAMYRCASSLASQVESPQHFGDGTRLSIL.